The clone carrying this T cell receptor beta chain was seen ten or more times. Its target is unknown. The data are from a study of T-cell reconstitution after alpha-beta-depleted transplantation in children. Overall study findings and caveats: Newly made T cells mostly supplied T-cell counts and diversity one year after transplant.

The library targeted TCRbeta and was prepared with unique molecular identifiers. TCRdb called the PCR reads again in MiXCR, with one record for every CDR3 protein. The sample consists of about 110,000 distinct CDR3 sequences, around 6.4% of them appearing once. The length of the CDR3 is 14 residues. The V and J ends lost 1 base and 1 base respectively, with 4 bases between them. Per germline, CDR1 LGHDT and CDR2 YNNKEL (reference sequence). The sequences come from PBMCs, mostly from graft donor cells, collected 360 days after TCRalphabeta/CD19-depleted stem cell transplant. The chain recombines TRBV3-1 with TRBJ2-2; no clear D. This sequence was found in a male patient aged 2-10 years who had a stem cell transplant for acute lymphoblastic leukemia, so the T cells may come from the graft donor. The CDR3 DNA reads TGTGCCAGCAGCCAAGGGCTGAACACCGGGGAGCTGTTTTTT. Protein product: CASSQGLNTGELFF.